This T cell receptor beta chain was sequenced during a study of T cells in Graves' hyperthyroidism and ophthalmopathy. The germline gives CDR1 LGHDT, CDR2 YNNKEL (reference sequence). This CDR3 has 17 amino acids. Deletions cut 1 base from V and 5 bases from J, with 19 bases between. Amplification of TCR beta CDR3 regions used RNA as the template. The HTBI primer set served for first-round RT-PCR of the TCR CDR3. Using its own MiXCR run on the multiplex PCR reads, TCRdb lists one record per CDR3 protein. The data show roughly 380,000 distinct CDR3 sequences, with 11% to 15% seen just once and approximately 11% held by the top ten. General study findings and limits: Most thyroid-expanded clonotypes above 0.001 were also found in blood. Ophthalmopathy, which appeared later, was predicted by the model a median around 6 months before onset.

Exclusion of patients followed from uncontrolled infection, other autoimmune disease, pregnancy or lactation. Out of more than 8 ml of fresh peripheral blood came the PBMCs. This clonotype was detected only a few times. Its antigen is currently unknown. The clonotype comes from a woman aged 60-75 years with Graves' hyperthyroidism. The J gene is TRBJ2-3, the V gene TRBV3-1; tentative D call: TRBD2 (6 bases). Material: blood. CDR3 bases: TGTGCCAGCAGCCAAGTTTATTCGGGAGCCGGCTTAGATACGCAGTATTTT. Encoded protein: CASSQVYSGAGLDTQYF.